The next 24 T cell receptor beta chains were all read from a single sample in a study of T-cell memory formation after mild COVID-19 (dated by TCRdb to about 2021). The library was generated by 5' RACE. The run used an Illumina NovaSeq 6000. TCRdb passed the public sequencing reads through fastp at Q25 and MiXCR, retaining productive beta sequences. Identical CDR3 proteins give one entry, which carries the most common genes and DNA. For this sample there are around 200,000 distinct CDR3 sequences; roughly 27% appear just once. Roughly 10% of the sample belongs to the ten largest clones. The sequenced material came from PBMCs or a T cell subset sorted from them (not recorded which). The source is an adult woman who had mild COVID-19 (a few samples of this study predate the infection). The sample titles of this study are shuffled in the database, so cell type and time point are left out; the donor was told from shared clones.

In its sample, this clonotype was seen a few times. The V gene is TRBV3-1, the J gene TRBJ2-3; D may correspond to TRBD1 or TRBD2 (5 bases each). V was cut by 0 bases and J by 2 bases, with 18 bases left in between. This CDR3 contains 18 residues. CDR1 is LGHDT, CDR2 YNNKEL, per germline (reference sequence). CDR3 bases: TGTGCCAGCAGCCAAGAGGGCCCGGGAAGGGGATACACAGATACGCAGTATTTT. Its protein is CASSQEGPGRGYTDTQYF.

The rearrangement links TRBV4-1 to TRBJ1-2; D not resolved. V lost 1 base and J 4 bases, leaving 16 bases between the germline ends. The germline V gene has CDR1 MGHRA and CDR2 YSYEKL. The length of the CDR3 is 16 residues. The CDR3 spells CASSQGGGPVLYGYTF. CDR3 bases: TGCGCCAGCAGCCAAGGGGGAGGACCCGTCCTCTATGGCTACACCTTC.

The chain carries TRBV24-1 and TRBJ2-2; TRBD1 aligns across 12 bases. The CDR3 has 20 amino acids. Germline V gives CDR1 KGHDR, CDR2 SFDVKD. The V and J ends lost 3 bases and 4 bases, in that order; junction bases with no gene match: 14. The CDR3 protein is CATSDPNRDRGLIGTGELFF. Here the CDR3 DNA reads TGTGCCACCAGTGATCCTAACCGGGACAGGGGGCTAATAGGCACCGGGGAGCTGTTTTTT.

This clonotype has only a few counts. The rearrangement links TRBV12-3 or TRBV12-4 to TRBJ1-1, with TRBD1 identical over 7 bases. The CDR3 runs 14 residues. The junction had 8 bases not matched to a gene; V was cut back by 5 bases and J by 5 bases. The DNA for the CDR3 is TGTGCCAGCAGTCTCGGACAGGACAAAACTGAAGCTTTCTTT. It yields the protein CASSLGQDKTEAFF.

This chain links TRBV7-8 with TRBJ2-2; TRBD1 matches 12 bases. CDR1 and CDR2 (germline): SGHVS, FQNEAQ. Trimming cost V 2 bases and J 6 bases; bases outside gene matches: 10. The CDR3 spans 18 residues. The CDR3 DNA follows: TGTGCCAGCAGCTTATGGGACAGGGGGCGGCGAACAGCCGGGGAGCTGTTTTTT. As protein: CASSLWDRGRRTAGELFF.

This clonotype was picked up a small number of times. J is TRBJ2-3 and V is TRBV27; D uncertain. The CDR3 runs to 14 residues. Deletions cut 2 bases from V and 0 bases from J, with 6 bases between. Per germline, CDR1 MNHEY and CDR2 SMNVEV (reference sequence). Written as DNA, the CDR3 is TGTGCCAGCAGTTTAGTTCCTAGCACAGATACGCAGTATTTT. It codes for CASSLVPSTDTQYF.

The gene calls are TRBV5-1 and TRBJ2-1; TRBD2 might be the D (6 bases). V was clipped by 0 bases and J by 10 bases, with 17 bases between them. The germline V gene encodes CDR1 SGHRS and CDR2 YFSETQ. The CDR3 runs 15 residues. The CDR3 bases are TGCGCCAGCAGCTTGGTCAATGCGGGAAAGAACGAGCAGTTCTTC. This encodes CASSLVNAGKNEQFF.

This chain joins TRBV5-1 and TRBJ1-1; tentatively, D is TRBD1 (5 bases). The V end lost 5 bases, the J end lost 10 bases, and 21 bases lay between the germline ends. The CDR3 totals 14 residues. Germline V gives CDR1 SGHRS, CDR2 YFSETQ. The CDR3 DNA follows: TGCGCCAGCAGGCCGGGACCTAGTCTGGTTGTAGCTTTCTTT. It translates to CASRPGPSLVVAFF.

CDR3 amino acids: CASSPGGASNQPQHF. The DNA of the CDR3 is TGTGCCAGCAGCCCTGGGGGCGCGAGCAATCAGCCCCAGCATTTT. This rearrangement joins TRBV7-2 to TRBJ1-5, with D tentatively TRBD1 (6 bases). CDR3 length equals 15 residues. Per the germline V gene, CDR1 is SGHTA and CDR2 is FQGNSA. V was shortened by 5 bases and J by 1 base, with 12 bases between the two germline ends.

The chain couples TRBV6-2 or TRBV6-3 to TRBJ2-7; D call uncertain. Trimming removed 0 bases at V and 2 bases at J, with 11 bases between. The germline V gene has CDR1 MNHEY and CDR2 SVGEGT. This CDR3 is built from 15 residues. The CDR3 DNA sequence: TGTGCCAGCAGTTACTCGGCGGACGGTGCCTACGAGCAGTACTTC. This translates into CASSYSADGAYEQYF.

The chain recombines TRBV30 with TRBJ2-6; D unclear. Germline assignment: CDR1 GTSNPN and CDR2 SVGIG (reference sequence). This CDR3 is built from 16 residues. Trimming pared 0 bases from V and 0 bases from J, leaving 9 bases between. The chain's CDR3 is CAWSVGRSSGANVLTF. In DNA, the CDR3 is TGTGCCTGGAGTGTAGGGCGGAGCTCTGGGGCCAACGTCCTGACTTTC.

This clonotype was seen more than once but under ten times. The chain has TRBV30 and TRBJ2-1; 7 nucleotides align to TRBD2. The CDR3 sequence is 15 residues long. With 1 base clipped from V and 2 bases from J, the junction kept 5 bases outside the gene matches. Germline V gives CDR1 GTSNPN, CDR2 SVGIG (reference sequence). The CDR3 spells CAWSARGTTYNEQFF. In nucleotides, the CDR3 is TGTGCCTGGAGTGCCAGAGGGACTACCTACAATGAGCAGTTCTTC.

The chain has TRBV23-1 and TRBJ2-3; D perhaps matches TRBD2 (5 bases). Being an ORF, TRBV23-1 has a function that is uncertain. Deletions cut 2 bases from V and 2 bases from J, with 20 bases between. The CDR3 contains 18 residues. The CDR3, as DNA: TGCGCCAGCAGTCAACTCCCGTGGTATCGGGGTAACACAGATACGCAGTATTTT. It is translated as CASSQLPWYRGNTDTQYF.

The chain joins TRBV11-2 to TRBJ2-7; 12 nucleotides line up with TRBD2. V lost 5 bases and J lost 4; bases outside the gene matches: 21. Germline values: CDR1 SGHAT, CDR2 FQNNGV. CDR3 size: 20 residues. CDR3 sequence: CASSQTGTSGFIVGAYEQYF. CDR3 coding DNA: TGTGCCAGCAGCCAGACCGGGACTAGCGGGTTCATCGTTGGAGCGTACGAGCAGTACTTC.

The chain has TRBV7-9 and TRBJ2-1; D possibly corresponds to TRBD2 (5 bases). The CDR3 is 15 amino acids. Germline assignment: CDR1 SEHNR and CDR2 FQNEAQ (reference sequence). The V gene lost 0 bases and the J gene lost 6 bases, with 12 bases spanning the gap. CDR3 nucleotides: TGTGCCAGCAGCTTAGCCCTGGCGGGCGTCAATGAGCAGTTCTTC. Protein sequence: CASSLALAGVNEQFF.

The rearrangement joins TRBV7-2 to TRBJ1-1; D is unresolved. The V gene's germline CDR1 is SGHTA and CDR2 FQGNSA. Deletions cut 4 bases from V and 6 bases from J, with 15 bases between. CDR3 size: 14 residues. As DNA, the CDR3 is TGTGCCAGCAGCTCCCGGGCCCCACGCGCTGAAGCTTTCTTT. This translates into CASSSRAPRAEAFF.

The table lists this clonotype with a few counts. The gene calls are TRBV5-1 and TRBJ2-3; 10 bases line up with TRBD2. After removal of 0 bases from V and 5 bases from J, the junction contained 15 bases not matched to a gene. This CDR3 contains 19 residues. Germline V CDR1 and CDR2: SGHRS, YFSETQ. CDR3 amino acids: CASSLVPSGSFSSKDTQYF. CDR3 coding DNA: TGCGCCAGCAGCTTGGTGCCTAGCGGGAGCTTCAGTTCCAAAGATACGCAGTATTTT.

V is TRBV5-1 and J is TRBJ2-7; D unclear. The germline CDR1 and CDR2 sequences are SGHRS and YFSETQ. Deletions cut 0 bases from V and 3 bases from J, with 13 bases between. The CDR3 is made up of 15 amino acids. The CDR3 DNA follows: TGCGCCAGCAGCTTGGAATACGACACGCTCTACGAGCAGTACTTC. Its translation: CASSLEYDTLYEQYF.

This clonotype was seen a few times. The chain employs TRBV11-1 and TRBJ2-7, with D possibly matching TRBD1 (7 bases). The germline V gene has CDR1 SGHAT and CDR2 FQDESV (reference sequence). The CDR3 extends over 16 amino acids. Trimming shortened V by 3 bases and J by 4 bases, and 19 bases separated the two germline ends. The CDR3 DNA is TGTGCCAGCAGCTTTGGAGGGACAGCAACCATGTACGAGCAGTACTTC. It is translated as CASSFGGTATMYEQYF.

This clonotype was seen ten or more times. This chain connects TRBV5-1 to TRBJ2-1; 7 bases are shared with TRBD2. CDR3 size: 16 residues. Germline V lookup: CDR1 SGHRS, CDR2 YFSETQ. V was clipped by 4 bases and J by 2 bases; unmatched bases: 9. The CDR3 DNA reads TGCGCCAGCAGCGTCCGGATAGCGGGTACCTACAATGAGCAGTTCTTC. Protein: CASSVRIAGTYNEQFF.

This clonotype was detected a few times. This chain uses TRBV19 with TRBJ2-1; 15 bases line up with TRBD2. Germline V lookup: CDR1 LNHDA, CDR2 SQIVND (reference sequence). This CDR3 has 18 residues. The V and J ends lost 4 bases and 0 bases, in that order; junction bases with no gene match: 4. The CDR3 is CASSKGLAGGFSYNEQFF. In DNA, the CDR3 is TGTGCCAGTAGTAAGGGACTAGCGGGGGGTTTCTCCTACAATGAGCAGTTCTTC. The complete variable domain, with remaining parts taken from reference TRBV19 and TRBJ2-1, reads DGGITQSPKYLFRKEGQNVTLSCEQNLNHDAMYWYRQDPGQGLRLIYYSQIVNDFQKGDIAEGYSVSREKKESFPLTVTSAQKNPTAFYLCASSKGLAGGFSYNEQFFGPGTRLTVL.

This chain links TRBV5-1 with TRBJ2-7, with 11 bases fitting TRBD1. The CDR3 spans 13 residues. Trimming took 7 bases from V and 7 from J; bases not matched to a gene: 7. Germline-derived CDR1 and CDR2 are SGHRS and YFSETQ. In nucleotides, the CDR3 is TGCGCCAGCGCTAAGGACAGGGGGCATGAGCAGTACTTC. It codes for CASAKDRGHEQYF.

The V call is TRBV24-1, the J call TRBJ2-5, with D tentatively TRBD1 (5 bases). In germline, CDR1 is KGHDR, CDR2 SFDVKD. The ends were cut back, 4 bases at V and 3 bases at J, with 14 bases in the middle. CDR3 length: 15 residues. The CDR3 reads CATSESRQRKETQYF. CDR3 bases: TGTGCCACCAGTGAATCTCGACAGAGAAAAGAGACCCAGTACTTC.

The V and J genes are TRBV12-3 or TRBV12-4 and TRBJ2-1, with D unclear. CDR3 size: 15 residues. V was clipped by 8 bases and J by 0 bases, with 14 bases between them. The DNA of the CDR3 is TGTGCCAGCGGCCAACTCACATACTCCTACAATGAGCAGTTCTTC. It specifies CASGQLTYSYNEQFF.